The next 14 T cell receptor beta chains were all read from a single sample in a study of blood T cell repertoires in COVID-19. TCRdb's copy holds only in-frame clones and misses some; the assay was immunoSEQ multiplex PCR. This repertoire shows about 140,000 clones, 84% found once; its top ten account for around 9%. Sequencing input: peripheral blood. These receptors originate from a young man with COVID-19, enrolled during active disease.

This chain uses TRBV6-2 or TRBV6-3 with TRBJ2-3, with 13 bases that match TRBD2. The CDR3 consists of 17 residues. Germline V lookup: CDR1 MNHEY, CDR2 SVGEGT. Trimming removed 2 bases from V and 3 bases from J; junction bases left unmatched: 5. The CDR3: CASSYDRLAGGTDTQYF. The CDR3 coding sequence is TGTGCCAGCAGTTACGACCGACTAGCGGGAGGAACAGATACGCAGTATTTT.

This clone was seen just once. V gene TRBV6-2 or TRBV6-3 combines with J gene TRBJ1-2; the match to TRBD1 covers 7 bases. The CDR3 has 14 amino acids. The junction had 9 bases not matched to a gene; V was cut back by 4 bases and J by 7 bases. Germline values: CDR1 MNHEY, CDR2 SVGEGT. CDR3 coding DNA: TGTGCCAGCAGTTCCACAGGGGCCTACGGTGGCTACACCTTC. Translating it yields CASSSTGAYGGYTF.

The chain combines TRBV4-3 with TRBJ1-2, with D possibly TRBD1 on 5 matching bases. The V end lost 0 bases, the J end lost 7 bases, and 15 bases lay between the germline ends. The CDR3 has 15 amino acids. Looked up from germline, CDR1 is LGHNA and CDR2 is YSLEER. CDR3: CASSQDVRALGGYTF. In DNA, the CDR3 is TGCGCCAGCAGCCAAGATGTCAGGGCCCTTGGTGGCTACACCTTC.

The chain combines TRBV19 with TRBJ2-1; a possible D gene is TRBD2 (5 bases). The V gene's germline CDR1 is LNHDA and CDR2 SQIVND (reference sequence). The CDR3 contains 12 residues. The germline V and J ends were trimmed by 8 bases and 6 bases, with 11 bases remaining between them. Here the CDR3 reads CASSRVFNEQFF. CDR3 bases: TGTGCCAGTTCGCGGGTTTTCAATGAGCAGTTCTTC.

The chain employs TRBV28 and TRBJ2-3; 9 bases match TRBD2. The CDR3 consists of 17 residues. V shed 3 bases and J 1 base; nucleotides not matched to a gene: 8. Germline assignment: CDR1 MDHEN and CDR2 SYDVKM. Written as DNA, the CDR3 is TGTGCCAGCAGTTTTCTCGGGACTAGCCGCCGCACAGATACGCAGTATTTT. Its translation is CASSFLGTSRRTDTQYF.

This clone was seen more than once but under ten times. The chain is built from TRBV28 and TRBJ2-7; 7 bases fit TRBD2. The CDR3 has 14 amino acids. Germline V gene data show CDR1 as MDHEN and CDR2 as SYDVKM. V shed 4 bases and J 2 bases; nucleotides not matched to a gene: 5. Written as DNA, the CDR3 is TGTGCCAGCAGTTCAGCGGGACCCCCCTACGAGCAGTACTTC. Its translation: CASSSAGPPYEQYF.

The chain employs TRBV27 and TRBJ1-5, with 10 bases aligning to TRBD1. CDR1 is MNHEY, CDR2 SMNVEV, per germline (reference sequence). Trimming at V came to 6 bases and at J to 0 bases, leaving 11 bases not matched to a gene. The CDR3 has 18 amino acids. In nucleotides, the CDR3 is TGTGCCAGCAGGCAACACCGGGACAGGGGTTTTAGCAATCAGCCCCAGCATTTT. Protein: CASRQHRDRGFSNQPQHF.

The chain is built from TRBV7-2 and TRBJ2-2; TRBD2 is a possible D gene (5 bases). Germline CDR1 reads SGHTA; CDR2 reads FQGNSA. Trimming cost V 5 bases and J 2 bases, with 15 bases left between them. The CDR3 sequence is 16 residues long. This CDR3 is CASSPLRAENTGELFF. The CDR3 DNA sequence: TGTGCCAGCAGCCCCCTCCGAGCGGAAAACACCGGGGAGCTGTTTTTT.

This chain links TRBV7-9 with TRBJ2-2; D may be TRBD2 (6 bases). The CDR3 loop spans 15 amino acids. The V and J ends lost 8 bases and 3 bases respectively, with 16 bases between them. CDR1 and CDR2 (germline): SEHNR, FQNEAQ (reference sequence). In nucleotides, the CDR3 is TGTGCCAGCTGGTCGGGGCGGGACTACACCGGGGAGCTGTTTTTT. Translation gives CASWSGRDYTGELFF.

The chain carries TRBV25-1 and TRBJ2-7, with 7 bases matching TRBD2. The J segment lost 6 bases and the V segment lost 1 base, leaving 3 bases of the junction unmatched. Germline CDR1 MGHDK, CDR2 SYGVNS. The CDR3 extends over 13 amino acids. The CDR3 protein is CASSESRGGEQYF. DNA for the CDR3: TGTGCCAGCAGTGAATCTCGCGGGGGCGAGCAGTACTTC.

The rearrangement links TRBV6-2 or TRBV6-3 to TRBJ2-3, with 12 bases lining up with TRBD2. J lost 4 bases, V lost 5 bases, and 10 bases had no gene match. The germline V gene encodes CDR1 MNHEY and CDR2 SVGEGT. CDR3 length: 17 amino acids. The CDR3: CASSLYLAGGSADTQYF. The CDR3 bases are TGTGCCAGCAGTCTATATCTAGCGGGAGGGAGCGCAGATACGCAGTATTTT.

This rearrangement joins TRBV24-1 to TRBJ2-1; 7 nucleotides line up with TRBD2. V dropped 0 bases and J dropped 7; count of bases not matched to a gene: 5. The CDR3 totals 15 residues. Germline CDR1 reads KGHDR; CDR2 reads SFDVKD. CDR3 sequence reads: CATSDLREALNEQFF. CDR3 nucleotide sequence: TGTGCCACCAGTGATTTGCGGGAGGCCCTGAATGAGCAGTTCTTC.

The V gene is TRBV24-1, the J gene TRBJ2-2, with 9 bases matching TRBD2. V lost 10 bases and J lost 2; bases outside the gene matches: 10. Per germline, CDR1 KGHDR and CDR2 SFDVKD. CDR3 length: 16 residues. The CDR3 region has the DNA TGTGCCACTCAACCTTTAGCGGGAGCCAACACCGGGGAGCTGTTTTTT. Protein: CATQPLAGANTGELFF.

The V and J genes are TRBV29-1 and TRBJ1-2; tentative D call: TRBD1 (6 bases). The CDR3 extends over 12 amino acids. V was shortened by 4 bases and J by 5 bases, with 11 bases between the two germline ends. Per the germline V gene, CDR1 is SQVTM and CDR2 is ANQGSEA. CDR3 in DNA: TGCAGCGTTGTGGCAGGGGATTATGGCTACACCTTC. Protein product: CSVVAGDYGYTF. The complete variable domain, with remaining parts taken from reference TRBV29-1 and TRBJ1-2, reads SAVISQKPSRDICQRGTSLTIQCQVDSQVTMMFWYRQQPGQSLTLIATANQGSEATYESGFVIDKFPISRPNLTFSTLTVSNMSPEDSSIYLCSVVAGDYGYTFGSGTRLTVV.